This T cell receptor beta chain was identified in a study of T-cell reconstitution after alpha-beta-depleted transplantation in children. This clonotype was picked up many times. Unique molecular identifiers were incorporated during preparation of the TCRbeta library. TCRdb recomputed calls from the PCR reads with MiXCR, one row per CDR3 protein. The sample holds 100,000 to 120,000 distinct CDR3 sequences, around a tenth seen once. The CDR3 totals 14 residues. Germline CDR1 is SGHRS and CDR2 is YFSETQ. Trimming pared 4 bases from V and 6 bases from J, leaving 13 bases between. The genes are TRBV5-1 and TRBJ2-2; D is perhaps TRBD1 (8 bases). The TCR sequence derives from a human donor who donated a stem cell graft to a child with acute lymphoblastic leukemia. The specimen was PBMCs from the stem cell graft donor, collected from the stem cell graft. Here the CDR3 DNA reads TGCGCCAGCAGCGCCACAGGGGGGGCCGGGGAGCTGTTTTTT. Translated: CASSATGGAGELFF.